This T cell receptor beta chain was identified in a study of T cell clonotyping in hematopoietic cell transplantation. Study-level findings and limits: At the given depth, recipient repertoires were over 95% de novo clonotypes. No sorting was done, leaving CD4 and CD8 contributions mixed. Pathologically expanded recipient clonotypes increased progressively from day 30 to day 180 as diversity fell.

On this clone itself: Its antigen is unknown.

Recipient blood drawn about 28 days pretransplant and days 30, 100, 180 after. This CDR3 has 14 residues. CDR1 MGHRA and CDR2 YSYEKL come from the germline V gene. V was pared by 6 bases and J by 2 bases, with 13 bases between. TCRdb's table, derived via immunoSEQ multiplex PCR, lists solely in-frame clones and lacks some. The sample shows several thousand clones, about nine tenths of them seen only once. This chain connects TRBV4-1 to TRBJ1-1; D not certain. The sequence was obtained from a male patient in his thirties or forties who had an allogeneic stem cell transplant from an unrelated donor, so the T cells may come from the graft donor. Some clones in this sample may be carry-over from other donors' samples. The specimen was peripheral blood mononuclear cells, collected 100 days after allogeneic stem cell transplant. The chain's CDR3 is CASRPSIGNTEAFF. In nucleotides, the CDR3 is TGCGCCAGCAGGCCCTCTATAGGAAACACTGAAGCTTTCTTT.